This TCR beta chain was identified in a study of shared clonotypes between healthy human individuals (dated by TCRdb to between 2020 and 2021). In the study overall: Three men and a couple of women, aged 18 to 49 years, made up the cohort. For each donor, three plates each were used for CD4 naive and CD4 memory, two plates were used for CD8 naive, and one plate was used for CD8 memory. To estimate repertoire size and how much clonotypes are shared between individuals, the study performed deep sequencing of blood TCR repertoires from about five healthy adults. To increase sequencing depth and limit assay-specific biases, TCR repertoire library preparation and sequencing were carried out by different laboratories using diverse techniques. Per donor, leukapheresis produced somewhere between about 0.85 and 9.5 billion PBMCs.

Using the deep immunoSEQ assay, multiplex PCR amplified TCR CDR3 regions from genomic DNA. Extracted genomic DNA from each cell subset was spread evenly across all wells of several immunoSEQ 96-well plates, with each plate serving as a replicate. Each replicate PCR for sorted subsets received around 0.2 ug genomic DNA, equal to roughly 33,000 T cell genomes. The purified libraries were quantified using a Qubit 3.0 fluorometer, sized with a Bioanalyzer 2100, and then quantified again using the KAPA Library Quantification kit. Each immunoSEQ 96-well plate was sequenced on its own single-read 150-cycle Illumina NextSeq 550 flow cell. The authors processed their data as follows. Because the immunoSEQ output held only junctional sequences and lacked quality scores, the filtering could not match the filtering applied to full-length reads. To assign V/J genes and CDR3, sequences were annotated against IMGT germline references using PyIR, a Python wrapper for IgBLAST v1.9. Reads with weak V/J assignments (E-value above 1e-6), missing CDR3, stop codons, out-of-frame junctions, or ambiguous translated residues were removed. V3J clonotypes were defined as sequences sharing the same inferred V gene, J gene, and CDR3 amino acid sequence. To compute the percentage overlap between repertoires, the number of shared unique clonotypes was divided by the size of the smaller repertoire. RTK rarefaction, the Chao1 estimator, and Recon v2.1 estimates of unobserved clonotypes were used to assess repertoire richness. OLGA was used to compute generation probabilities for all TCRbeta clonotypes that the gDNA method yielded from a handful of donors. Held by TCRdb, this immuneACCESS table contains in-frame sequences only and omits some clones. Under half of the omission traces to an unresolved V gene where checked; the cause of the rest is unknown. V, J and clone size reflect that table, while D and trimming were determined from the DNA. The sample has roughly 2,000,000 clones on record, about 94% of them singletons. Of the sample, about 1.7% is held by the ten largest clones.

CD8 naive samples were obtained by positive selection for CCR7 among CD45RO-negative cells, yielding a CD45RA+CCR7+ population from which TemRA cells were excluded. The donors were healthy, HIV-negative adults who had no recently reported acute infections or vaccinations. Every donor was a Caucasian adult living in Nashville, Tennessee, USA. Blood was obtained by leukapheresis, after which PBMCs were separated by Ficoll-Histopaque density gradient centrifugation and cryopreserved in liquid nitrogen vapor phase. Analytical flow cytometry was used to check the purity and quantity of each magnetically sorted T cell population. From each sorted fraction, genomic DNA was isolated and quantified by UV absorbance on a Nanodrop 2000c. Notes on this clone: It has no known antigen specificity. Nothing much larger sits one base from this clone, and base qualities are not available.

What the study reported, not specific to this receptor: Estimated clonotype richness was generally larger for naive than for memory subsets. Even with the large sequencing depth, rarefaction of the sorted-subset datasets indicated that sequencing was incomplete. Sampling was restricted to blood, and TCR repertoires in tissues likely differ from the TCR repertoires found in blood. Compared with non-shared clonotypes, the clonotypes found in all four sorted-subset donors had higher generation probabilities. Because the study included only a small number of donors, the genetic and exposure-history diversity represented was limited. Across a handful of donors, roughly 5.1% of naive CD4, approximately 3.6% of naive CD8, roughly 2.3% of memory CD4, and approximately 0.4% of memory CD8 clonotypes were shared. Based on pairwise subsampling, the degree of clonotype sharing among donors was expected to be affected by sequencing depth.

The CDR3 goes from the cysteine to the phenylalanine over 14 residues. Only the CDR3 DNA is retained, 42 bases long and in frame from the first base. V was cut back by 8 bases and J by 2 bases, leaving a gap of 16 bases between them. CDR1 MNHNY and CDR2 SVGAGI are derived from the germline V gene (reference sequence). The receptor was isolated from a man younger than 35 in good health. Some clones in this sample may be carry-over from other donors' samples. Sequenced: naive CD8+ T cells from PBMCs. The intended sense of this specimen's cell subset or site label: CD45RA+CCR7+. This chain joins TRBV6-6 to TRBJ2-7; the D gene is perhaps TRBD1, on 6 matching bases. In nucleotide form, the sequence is TGTGCCAGCGCTACAGGGCAGAGTCCCTACGAGCAGTACTTC. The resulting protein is CASATGQSPYEQYF.